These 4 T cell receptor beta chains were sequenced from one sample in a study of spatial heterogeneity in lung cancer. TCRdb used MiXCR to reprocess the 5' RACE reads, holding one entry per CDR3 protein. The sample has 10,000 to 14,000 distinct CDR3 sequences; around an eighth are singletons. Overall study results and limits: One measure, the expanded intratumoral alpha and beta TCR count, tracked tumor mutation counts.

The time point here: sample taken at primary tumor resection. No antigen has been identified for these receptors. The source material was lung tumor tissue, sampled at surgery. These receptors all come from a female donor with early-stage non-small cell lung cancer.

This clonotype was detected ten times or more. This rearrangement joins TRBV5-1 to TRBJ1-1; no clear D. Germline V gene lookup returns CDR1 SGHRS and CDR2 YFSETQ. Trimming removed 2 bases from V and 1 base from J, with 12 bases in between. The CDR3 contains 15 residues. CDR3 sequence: CASSFYGETNTEAFF. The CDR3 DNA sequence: TGCGCCAGCAGCTTTTACGGGGAAACGAACACTGAAGCTTTCTTT.

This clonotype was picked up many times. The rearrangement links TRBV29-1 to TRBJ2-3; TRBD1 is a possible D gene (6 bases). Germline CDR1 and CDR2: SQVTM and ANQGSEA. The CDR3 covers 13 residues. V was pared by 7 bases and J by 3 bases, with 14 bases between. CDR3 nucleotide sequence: TGCAGCGGGTGGCAGGGGAAAACAGATACGCAGTATTTT. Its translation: CSGWQGKTDTQYF.

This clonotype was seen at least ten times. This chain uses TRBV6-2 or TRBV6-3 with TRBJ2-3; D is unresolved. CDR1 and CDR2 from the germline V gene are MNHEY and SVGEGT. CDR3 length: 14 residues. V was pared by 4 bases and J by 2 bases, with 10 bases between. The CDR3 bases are TGTGCCAGCAGTTTTAACAGTTTCACAGATACGCAGTATTTT. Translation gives CASSFNSFTDTQYF.

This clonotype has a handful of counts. In nucleotides, the CDR3 is TGTGCCAGCAGTCACCAGGCAGGGGGCCTCTACGAGCAGTACTTC. Its protein is CASSHQAGGLYEQYF. The chain carries TRBV27 and TRBJ2-7; TRBD1 matches 8 bases. Germline CDR1 reads MNHEY; CDR2 reads SMNVEV (reference sequence). Trimming removed 5 bases from V and 3 bases from J; junction bases left unmatched: 9. This CDR3 has 15 residues.